Detailed here is one T cell receptor beta chain. Its antigen is still unknown. This entry is derived from a study of cytomegalovirus exposure and HLA in healthy donors. General observations from the study: Researchers counted 164 TCR beta chains as cytomegalovirus-associated.

PCR primers comprised 60 Vbeta and 13 Jbeta primers. The data were produced by immunoSEQ multiplex PCR, yet TCRdb's version contains in-frame clones alone and is incomplete. The table includes tens of thousands of clones, 70% detected once. At sampling all donors were nominally healthy, likely with unrecorded immune exposures. The V segment lost 6 bases and the J segment 3 bases; nucleotides outside the gene matches: 14. Germline-derived CDR1 and CDR2 are SGHRS and YFSETQ. The CDR3 loop spans 17 amino acids. The origin of this receptor is a woman between 55 and 75 years old in good health and CMV-seropositive. The sample taken for sequencing was PBMCs. V usage is TRBV5-1 and J usage is TRBJ2-1, with 8 bases matching TRBD1. CDR3 coding DNA: TGCGCCAGCACCGTAAACCTCCTGACAGGGGACTACAATGAGCAGTTCTTC. Translated: CASTVNLLTGDYNEQFF.